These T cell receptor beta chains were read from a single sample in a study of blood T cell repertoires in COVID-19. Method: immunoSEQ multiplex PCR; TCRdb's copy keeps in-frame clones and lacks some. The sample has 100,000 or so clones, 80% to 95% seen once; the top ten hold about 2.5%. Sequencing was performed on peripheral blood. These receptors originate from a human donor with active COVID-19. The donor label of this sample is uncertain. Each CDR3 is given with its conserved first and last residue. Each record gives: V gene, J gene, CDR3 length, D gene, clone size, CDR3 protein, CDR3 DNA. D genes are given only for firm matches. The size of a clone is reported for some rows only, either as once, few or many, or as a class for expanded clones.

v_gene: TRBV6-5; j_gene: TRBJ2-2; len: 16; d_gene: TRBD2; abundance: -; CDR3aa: CASSYRRTSHTGELFF; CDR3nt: TGTGCCAGCAGTTACCGTCGGACTAGTCATACCGGGGAGCTGTTTTTT
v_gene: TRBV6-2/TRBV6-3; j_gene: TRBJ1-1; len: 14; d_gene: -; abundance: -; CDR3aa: CASSLRGPNTEAFF; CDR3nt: TGTGCCAGCAGCCTCAGGGGCCCGAACACTGAAGCTTTCTTT
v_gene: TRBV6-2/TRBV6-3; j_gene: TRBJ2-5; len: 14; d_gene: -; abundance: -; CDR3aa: CASSQGVRFATQYF; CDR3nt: TGTGCCAGCAGTCAAGGAGTGAGGTTCGCGACCCAGTACTTC
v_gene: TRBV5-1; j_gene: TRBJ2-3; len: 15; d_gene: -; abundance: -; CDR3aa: CASSATITSTDTQYF; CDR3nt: TGCGCCAGCAGCGCGACTATTACTAGCACAGATACGCAGTATTTT
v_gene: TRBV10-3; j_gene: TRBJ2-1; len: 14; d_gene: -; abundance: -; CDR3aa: CAIRQGGPRGEQFF; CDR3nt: TGTGCCATCAGACAGGGGGGGCCCAGGGGTGAGCAGTTCTTC
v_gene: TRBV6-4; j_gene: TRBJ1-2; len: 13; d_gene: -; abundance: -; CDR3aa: CASRAPGTYGYTF; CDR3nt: TGTGCCAGCAGGGCCCCGGGTACTTATGGCTACACCTTC
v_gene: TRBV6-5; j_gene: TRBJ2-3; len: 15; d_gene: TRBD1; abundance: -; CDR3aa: CASTKGRGSTDTQYF; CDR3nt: TGTGCCAGCACTAAAGGCAGGGGGAGCACAGATACGCAGTATTTT
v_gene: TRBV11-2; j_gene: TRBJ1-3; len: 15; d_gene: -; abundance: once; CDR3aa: CASGFMTGSGNTIYF; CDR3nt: TGTGCCAGCGGATTTATGACAGGCTCTGGAAACACCATATATTTT
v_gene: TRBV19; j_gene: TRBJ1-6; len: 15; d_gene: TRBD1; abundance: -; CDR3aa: CASNPSGTGKKPLHF; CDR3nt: TGTGCCAGTAACCCATCCGGGACAGGGAAAAAGCCCCTCCACTTT
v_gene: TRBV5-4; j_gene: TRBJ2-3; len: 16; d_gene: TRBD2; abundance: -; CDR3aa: CASSLDLAASTDTQYF; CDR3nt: TGTGCCAGCAGCTTGGATCTAGCGGCTAGCACAGATACGCAGTATTTT
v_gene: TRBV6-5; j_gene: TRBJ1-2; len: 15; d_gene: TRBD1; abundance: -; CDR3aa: CASREMTGTNYGYTF; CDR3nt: TGTGCCAGCAGGGAGATGACAGGGACTAACTATGGCTACACCTTC
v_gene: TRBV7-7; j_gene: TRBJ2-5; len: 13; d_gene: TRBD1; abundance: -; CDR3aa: CASSQDREETQYF; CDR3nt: TGTGCTAGCAGCCAAGACAGGGAAGAGACCCAGTACTTC
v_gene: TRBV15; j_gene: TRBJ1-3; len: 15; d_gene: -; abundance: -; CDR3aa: CATSREAGGGNTIYF; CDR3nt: TGTGCCACCAGCAGAGAGGCGGGGGGCGGCAACACCATATATTTT
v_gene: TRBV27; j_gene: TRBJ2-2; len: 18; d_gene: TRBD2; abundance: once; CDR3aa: CASSYTSGGPANTGELFF; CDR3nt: TGTGCCAGCAGTTATACTAGCGGGGGGCCCGCGAACACCGGGGAGCTGTTTTTT
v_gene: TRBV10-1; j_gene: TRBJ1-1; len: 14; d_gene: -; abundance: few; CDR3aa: CASSRTRGNTEAFF; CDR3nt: TGCGCCAGCAGCCGGACACGCGGCAACACTGAAGCTTTCTTT
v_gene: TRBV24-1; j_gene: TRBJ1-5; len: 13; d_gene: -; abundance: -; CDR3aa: CATSGGFNQPQHF; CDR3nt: TGTGCCACCAGTGGAGGTTTCAATCAGCCCCAGCATTTT
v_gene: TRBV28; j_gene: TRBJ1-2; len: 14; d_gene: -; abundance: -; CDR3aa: CASSYHQVLYGYTF; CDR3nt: TGTGCCAGCAGTTACCACCAGGTTCTCTATGGCTACACCTTC
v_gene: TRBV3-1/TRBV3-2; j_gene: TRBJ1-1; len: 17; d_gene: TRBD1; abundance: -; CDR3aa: CASSQRDRGRVNTEAFF; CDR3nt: TGTGCCAGCAGCCAAAGGGACAGGGGACGGGTGAACACTGAAGCTTTCTTT
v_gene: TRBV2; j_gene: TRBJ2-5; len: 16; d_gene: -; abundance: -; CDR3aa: CASSETRRSGQETQYF; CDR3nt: TGTGCCAGCAGTGAAACCCGCCGGTCGGGGCAAGAGACCCAGTACTTC
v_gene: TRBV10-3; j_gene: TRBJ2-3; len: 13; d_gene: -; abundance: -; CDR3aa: CAISDGPTDTQYF; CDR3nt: TGTGCCATCAGTGATGGGCCCACAGATACGCAGTATTTT
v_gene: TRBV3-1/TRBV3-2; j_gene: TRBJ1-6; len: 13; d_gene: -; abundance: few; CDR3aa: CASSRGTDSPLHF; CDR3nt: TGTGCCAGCAGCCGGGGCACTGATTCACCCCTCCACTTT
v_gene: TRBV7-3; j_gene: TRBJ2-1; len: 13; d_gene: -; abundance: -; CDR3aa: CASSFPSSNEQFF; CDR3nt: TGTGCCAGCAGCTTTCCTAGCAGTAATGAGCAGTTCTTC
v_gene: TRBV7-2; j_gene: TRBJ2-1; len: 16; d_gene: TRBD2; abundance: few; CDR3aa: CASSLGLAGGLNEQFF; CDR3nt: TGTGCCAGCAGTTTGGGACTAGCGGGGGGGCTCAATGAGCAGTTCTTC
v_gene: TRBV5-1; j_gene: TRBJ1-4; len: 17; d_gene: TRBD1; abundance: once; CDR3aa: CASSLAGGQGTNEKLFF; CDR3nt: TGCGCCAGCAGCTTGGCCGGGGGACAGGGCACTAATGAAAAACTGTTTTTT
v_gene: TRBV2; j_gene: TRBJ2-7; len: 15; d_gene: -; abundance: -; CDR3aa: CASSRQVRARDEQYF; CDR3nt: TGTGCCAGCAGTCGACAAGTTAGGGCGAGGGACGAGCAGTACTTC
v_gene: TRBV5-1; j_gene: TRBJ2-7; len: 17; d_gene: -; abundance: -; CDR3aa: CASSLAGSDSPPYEQYF; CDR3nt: TGCGCCAGCAGCTTGGCCGGTTCGGACAGCCCCCCTTACGAGCAGTACTTC
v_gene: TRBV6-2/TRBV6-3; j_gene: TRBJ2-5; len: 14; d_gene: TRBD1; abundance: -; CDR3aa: CASSKRTGGETQYF; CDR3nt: TGTGCCAGCAGTAAGCGGACAGGTGGAGAGACCCAGTACTTC
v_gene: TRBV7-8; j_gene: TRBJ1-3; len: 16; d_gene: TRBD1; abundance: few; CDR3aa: CASSLGTGETGNTIYF; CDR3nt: TGTGCCAGCAGCTTAGGAACAGGGGAAACTGGAAACACCATATATTTT
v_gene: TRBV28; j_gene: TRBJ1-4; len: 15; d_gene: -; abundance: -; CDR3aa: CASSSPVRANEKLFF; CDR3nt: TGTGCCAGCAGTTCCCCCGTTCGGGCTAATGAAAAACTGTTTTTT
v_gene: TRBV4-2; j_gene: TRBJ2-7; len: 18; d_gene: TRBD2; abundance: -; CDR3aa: CASSPRLAGARSSYEQYF; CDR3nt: TGTGCCAGCAGCCCTAGACTAGCGGGGGCTCGCAGCTCCTACGAGCAGTACTTC
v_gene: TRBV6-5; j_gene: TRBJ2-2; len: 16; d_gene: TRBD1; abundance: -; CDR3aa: CASSYSGTGGFGELFF; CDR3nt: TGTGCCAGCAGTTACTCCGGGACAGGGGGCTTCGGGGAGCTGTTTTTT
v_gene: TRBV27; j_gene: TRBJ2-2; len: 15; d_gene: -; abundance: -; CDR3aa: CASSLYTTNTGELFF; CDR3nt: TGTGCCAGCAGTTTATACACTACGAACACCGGGGAGCTGTTTTTT
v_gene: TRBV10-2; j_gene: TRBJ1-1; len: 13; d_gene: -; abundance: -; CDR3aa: CASSKAGDYEAFF; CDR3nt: TGCGCCAGCAGTAAAGCAGGGGACTATGAAGCTTTCTTT
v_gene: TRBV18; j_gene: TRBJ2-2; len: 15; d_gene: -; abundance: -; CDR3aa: CASSPVPQGPRELFF; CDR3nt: TGTGCCAGCTCACCAGTACCACAGGGTCCTCGGGAGCTGTTTTTT
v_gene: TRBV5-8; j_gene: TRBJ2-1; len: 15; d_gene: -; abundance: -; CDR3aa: CASSSSPSSYNEQFF; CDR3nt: TGTGCCAGCAGCTCCTCACCGAGCTCCTACAATGAGCAGTTCTTC
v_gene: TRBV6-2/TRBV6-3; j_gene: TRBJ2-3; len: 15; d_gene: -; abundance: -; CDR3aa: CASSWLDSSTDTQYF; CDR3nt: TGTGCCAGCAGTTGGTTAGACTCTAGCACAGATACGCAGTATTTT
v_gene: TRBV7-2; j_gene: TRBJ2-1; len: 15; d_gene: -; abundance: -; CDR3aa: CASSPLTGSYNEQFF; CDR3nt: TGTGCCAGCAGCCCCCTGACTGGCTCCTACAATGAGCAGTTCTTC
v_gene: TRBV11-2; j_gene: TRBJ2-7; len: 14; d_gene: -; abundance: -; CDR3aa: CASSLDSSSYEQYF; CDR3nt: TGTGCCAGCAGCTTAGACTCCTCCTCCTACGAGCAGTACTTC
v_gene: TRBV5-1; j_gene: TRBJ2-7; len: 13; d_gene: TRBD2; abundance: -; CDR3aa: CASGLADAYEQYF; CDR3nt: TGCGCCAGCGGCCTAGCGGATGCCTACGAGCAGTACTTC
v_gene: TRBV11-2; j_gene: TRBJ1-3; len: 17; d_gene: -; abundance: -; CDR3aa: CASSSSGTPDSGNTIYF; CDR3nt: TGTGCCAGCAGCTCGTCCGGGACTCCTGACTCTGGAAACACCATATATTTT
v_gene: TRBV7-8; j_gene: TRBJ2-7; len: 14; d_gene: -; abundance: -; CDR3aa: CASSPSRRPYEQYF; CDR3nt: TGTGCCAGCAGCCCCTCCAGGAGGCCCTACGAGCAGTACTTC
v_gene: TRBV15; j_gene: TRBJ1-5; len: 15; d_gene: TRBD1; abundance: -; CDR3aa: CATSRARQGGQPQHF; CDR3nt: TGTGCCACCAGCAGAGCCAGACAGGGTGGTCAGCCCCAGCATTTT